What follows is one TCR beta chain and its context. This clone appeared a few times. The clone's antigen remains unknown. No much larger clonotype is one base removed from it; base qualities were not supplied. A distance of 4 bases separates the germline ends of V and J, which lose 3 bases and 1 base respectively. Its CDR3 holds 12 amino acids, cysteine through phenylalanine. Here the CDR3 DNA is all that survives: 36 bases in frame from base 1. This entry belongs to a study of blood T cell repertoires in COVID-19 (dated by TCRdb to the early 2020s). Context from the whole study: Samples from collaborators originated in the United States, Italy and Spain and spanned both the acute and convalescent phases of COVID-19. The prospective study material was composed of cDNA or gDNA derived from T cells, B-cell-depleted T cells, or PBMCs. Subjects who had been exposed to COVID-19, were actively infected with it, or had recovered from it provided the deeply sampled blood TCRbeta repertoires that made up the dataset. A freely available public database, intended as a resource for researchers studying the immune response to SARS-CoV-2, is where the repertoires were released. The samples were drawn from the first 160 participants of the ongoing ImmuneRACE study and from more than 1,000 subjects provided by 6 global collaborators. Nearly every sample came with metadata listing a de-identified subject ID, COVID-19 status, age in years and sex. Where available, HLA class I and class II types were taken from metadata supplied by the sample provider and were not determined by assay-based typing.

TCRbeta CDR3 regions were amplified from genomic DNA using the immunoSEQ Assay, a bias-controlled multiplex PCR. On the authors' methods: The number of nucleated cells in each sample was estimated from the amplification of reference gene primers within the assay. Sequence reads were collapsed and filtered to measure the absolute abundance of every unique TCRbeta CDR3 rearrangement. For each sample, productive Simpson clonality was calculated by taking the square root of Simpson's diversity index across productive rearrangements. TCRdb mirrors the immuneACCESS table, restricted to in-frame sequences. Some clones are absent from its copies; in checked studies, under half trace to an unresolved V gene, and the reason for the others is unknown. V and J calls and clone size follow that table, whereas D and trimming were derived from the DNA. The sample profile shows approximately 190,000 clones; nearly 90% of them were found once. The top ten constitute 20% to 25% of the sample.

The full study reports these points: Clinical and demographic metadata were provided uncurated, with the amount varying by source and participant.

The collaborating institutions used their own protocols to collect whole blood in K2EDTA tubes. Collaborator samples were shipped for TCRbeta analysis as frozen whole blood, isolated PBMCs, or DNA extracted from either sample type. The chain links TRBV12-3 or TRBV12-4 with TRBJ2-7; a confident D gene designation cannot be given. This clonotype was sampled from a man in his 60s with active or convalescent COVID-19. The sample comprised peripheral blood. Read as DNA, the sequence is TGTGCCAGCAGTTTCGTATCCTACGAGCAGTACTTC. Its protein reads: CASSFVSYEQYF.